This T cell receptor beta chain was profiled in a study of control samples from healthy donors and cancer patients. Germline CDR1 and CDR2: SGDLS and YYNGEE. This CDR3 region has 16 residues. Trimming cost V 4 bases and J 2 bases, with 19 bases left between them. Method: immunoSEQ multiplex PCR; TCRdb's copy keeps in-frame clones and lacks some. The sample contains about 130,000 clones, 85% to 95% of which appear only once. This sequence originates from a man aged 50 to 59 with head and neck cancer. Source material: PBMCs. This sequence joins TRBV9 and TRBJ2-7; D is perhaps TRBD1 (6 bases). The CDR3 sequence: CASSLAGEPSPYEQYF. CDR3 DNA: TGTGCCAGCAGCTTAGCAGGGGAGCCCAGCCCCTACGAGCAGTACTTC.